The rows below give T cell receptor beta chains drawn from one sample of a study of T cell repertoires in cytomegalovirus infection. For these receptors, no antigen is known. TCRdb itself ran the reads through MiXCR, one entry per CDR3 protein. Of 49,000 or so distinct CDR3 sequences listed, about a fifth were seen once; the top ten hold roughly 50%. The sample was CD8+ T cells from cultured PBMCs, taken from culture after CMV antigen stimulation. The receptors come from a human donor in good health (CMV status not recorded). Some clones in this sample may be carry-over from other donors' samples. Each CDR3 is given with its conserved first and last residue. D genes are given only for firm matches. Not every row has a clone size; where given, it reads once, few, many or a size class.

d_call v_call clone_size cdr3_aa
TRBD1 TRBV27 many CASTHFGTGSINPLHF
- TRBV7-6 few CASSLWDSGTEAFF
TRBD1 TRBV19 - CASRRTGTNQPQHF
- TRBV12-3/TRBV12-4 - CASSLTAGEQYF
- TRBV19 few CASSAQGDWNYNEQFF
TRBD2 TRBV7-9 many CASSLGRGYEQYF
TRBD1 TRBV3-1 - CASSQVEQGRGELFF
TRBD2 TRBV7-6 many CASSLAVAGGTPYEQYF
TRBD2 TRBV29-1 - CSVSLAGGQNEQFF
TRBD2 TRBV12-3/TRBV12-4 - CASSPLVAGGPHEQVF
TRBD2 TRBV6-5 many CASSVQTSGSNEQFF
TRBD1 TRBV27 - CASSLTGGDEQFF
TRBD2 TRBV28 few CASSSIAGGIQETQYF
- TRBV4-2 - CASSQDRGIIEQYF
TRBD1 TRBV7-2 medium-sized CASSLGQRDRAPEAFF
- TRBV7-6 - CASSFGSGTDTQYF
TRBD1 TRBV27 - CASQDRARTEAFF